This T cell receptor beta chain appears in the sequencing data of a study of identical twins. Concerning this clonotype itself: Its cognate antigen is unknown. A junction boundary mismatches the germline segment, possibly from a read error.

Study-wide results and limits: Invariant cells of the MAIT and iNKT types might have partly distorted the zero-insertion analyses.

TCRdb re-derived calls from the 5' RACE reads in MiXCR, one entry per CDR3 protein. The sample lists about 530,000 distinct CDR3 sequences, approximately 16% occurring once. The germline V gene encodes CDR1 MDHEN and CDR2 SYDVKM. CDR3 size: 18 residues. This sample also belongs to another study, concerning yellow fever vaccine responses in identical twins.

The chain combines TRBV28 with TRBJ2-1; TRBD2 aligns across 10 bases. The receptor was derived from a woman aged 18-30 years in good health. Material: CD4+ T cells sorted from blood. CDR3 sequence (DNA): TGTGCCATCAGTTTCTGGCTAGCGGGAGTTGCGCCCCACAATGAGCAGTTCTTC. This codes for CAISFWLAGVAPHNEQFF. Supplemented by reference TRBV28 and TRBJ2-1, the full variable domain reads DVKVTQSSRYLVKRTGEKVFLECVQDMDHENMFWYRQDPGLGLRLIYFSYDVKMKEKGDIPEGYSVSREKKERFSLILESASTNQTSMYLCAISFWLAGVAPHNEQFFGPGTRLTVL.